This note documents a single TCR beta chain sequence. This specimen comes from a study of blood T cell repertoires in COVID-19. Sequencing used immunoSEQ multiplex PCR; TCRdb keeps in-frame clones, though not all of them. The sample contains roughly 57,000 clones, over 75% of which appear only once. CDR1 is SGHNT and CDR2 is YYREEE in the germline V gene (reference sequence). CDR3 length: 15 amino acids. V lost 0 bases to trimming and J lost 6 bases, with 14 bases between them. V and J are TRBV5-4 and TRBJ2-3, with D perhaps TRBD1 (5 bases). Sequences were obtained from peripheral blood. This TCR was sampled from a man aged 60 to 75 with active or convalescent COVID-19. The CDR3 is CASSLGQGKGDTQYF. In DNA, the CDR3 is TGTGCCAGCAGCTTGGGCCAGGGCAAGGGGGATACGCAGTATTTT.